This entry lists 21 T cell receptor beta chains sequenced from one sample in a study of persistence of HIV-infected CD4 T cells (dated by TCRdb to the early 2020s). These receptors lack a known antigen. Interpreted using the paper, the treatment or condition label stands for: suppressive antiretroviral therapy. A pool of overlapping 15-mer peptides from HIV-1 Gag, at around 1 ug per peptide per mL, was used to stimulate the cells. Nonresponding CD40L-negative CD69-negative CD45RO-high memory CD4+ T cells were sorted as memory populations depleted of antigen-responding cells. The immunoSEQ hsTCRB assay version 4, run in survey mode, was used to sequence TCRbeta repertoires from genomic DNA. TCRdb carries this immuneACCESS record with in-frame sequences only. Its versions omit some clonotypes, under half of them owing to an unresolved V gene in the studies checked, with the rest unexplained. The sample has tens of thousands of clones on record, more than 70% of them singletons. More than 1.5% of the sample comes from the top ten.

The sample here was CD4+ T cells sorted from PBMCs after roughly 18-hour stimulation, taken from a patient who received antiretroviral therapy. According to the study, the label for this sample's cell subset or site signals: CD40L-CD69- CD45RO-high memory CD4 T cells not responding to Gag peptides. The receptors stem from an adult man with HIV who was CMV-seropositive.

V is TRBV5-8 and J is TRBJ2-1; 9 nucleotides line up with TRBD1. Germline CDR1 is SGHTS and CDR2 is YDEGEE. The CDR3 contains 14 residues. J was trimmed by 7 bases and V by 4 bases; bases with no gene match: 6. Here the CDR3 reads CASSQGQGKNEQFF. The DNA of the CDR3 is TGTGCCAGCAGCCAAGGACAGGGGAAAAATGAGCAGTTCTTC.

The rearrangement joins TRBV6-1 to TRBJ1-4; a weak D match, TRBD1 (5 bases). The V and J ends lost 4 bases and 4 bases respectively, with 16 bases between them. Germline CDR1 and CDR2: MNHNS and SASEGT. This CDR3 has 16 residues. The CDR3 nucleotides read TGTGCCAGCAGTGGTAGCGTGGGGGTTGGTAATGAAAAACTGTTTTTT. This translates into CASSGSVGVGNEKLFF.

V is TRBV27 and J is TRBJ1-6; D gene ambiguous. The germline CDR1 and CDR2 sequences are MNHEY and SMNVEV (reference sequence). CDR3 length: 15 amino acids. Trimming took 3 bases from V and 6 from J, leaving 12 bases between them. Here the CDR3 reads CASSFGFEANSPLHF. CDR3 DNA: TGTGCCAGCAGTTTTGGATTTGAGGCTAATTCACCCCTCCACTTT.

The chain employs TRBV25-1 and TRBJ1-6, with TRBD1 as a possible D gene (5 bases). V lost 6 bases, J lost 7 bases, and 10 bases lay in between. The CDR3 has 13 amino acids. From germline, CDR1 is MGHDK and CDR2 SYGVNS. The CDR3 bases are TGTGCCAGCAGGGGGCTCGGGAATTCACCCCTCCACTTT. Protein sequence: CASRGLGNSPLHF. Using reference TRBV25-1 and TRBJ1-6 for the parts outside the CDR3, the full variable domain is EADIYQTPRYLVIGTGKKITLECSQTMGHDKMYWYQQDPGMELHLIHYSYGVNSTEKGDLSSESTVSRIRTEHFPLTLESARPSHTSQYLCASRGLGNSPLHFGNGTRLTVT.

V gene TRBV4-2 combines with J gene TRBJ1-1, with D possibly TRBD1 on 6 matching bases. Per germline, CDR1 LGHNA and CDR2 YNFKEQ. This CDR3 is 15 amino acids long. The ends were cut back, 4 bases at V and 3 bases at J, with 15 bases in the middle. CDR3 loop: CASSRRDKVDTEAFF. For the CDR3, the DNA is TGTGCCAGCAGCCGCCGGGACAAGGTCGACACTGAAGCTTTCTTT.

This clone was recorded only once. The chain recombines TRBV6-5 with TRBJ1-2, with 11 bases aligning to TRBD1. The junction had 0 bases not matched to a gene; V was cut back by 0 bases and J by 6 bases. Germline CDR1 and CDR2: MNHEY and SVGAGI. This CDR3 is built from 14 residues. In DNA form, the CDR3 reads TGTGCCAGCAGTTACTCGGACAGGGGGCATGGCTACACCTTC. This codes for CASSYSDRGHGYTF.

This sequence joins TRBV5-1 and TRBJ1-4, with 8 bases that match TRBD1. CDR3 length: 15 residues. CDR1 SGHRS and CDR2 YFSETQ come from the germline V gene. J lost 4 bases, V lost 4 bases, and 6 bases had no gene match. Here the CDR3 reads CASSQGTGLNEKLFF. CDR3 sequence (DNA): TGCGCCAGCAGCCAGGGGACAGGCCTTAATGAAAAACTGTTTTTT.

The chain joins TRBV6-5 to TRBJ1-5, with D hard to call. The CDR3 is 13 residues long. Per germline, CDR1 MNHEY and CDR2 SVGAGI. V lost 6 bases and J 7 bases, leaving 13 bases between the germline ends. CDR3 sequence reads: CASSPTARQPQHF. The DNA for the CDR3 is TGTGCCAGCAGCCCGACGGCTCGGCAGCCCCAGCATTTT.

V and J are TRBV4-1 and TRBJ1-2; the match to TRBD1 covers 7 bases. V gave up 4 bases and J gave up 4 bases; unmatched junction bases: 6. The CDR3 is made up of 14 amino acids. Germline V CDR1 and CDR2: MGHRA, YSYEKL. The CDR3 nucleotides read TGCGCCAGCAGCCTCACCCGGGACAGCTATGGCTACACCTTC. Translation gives CASSLTRDSYGYTF.

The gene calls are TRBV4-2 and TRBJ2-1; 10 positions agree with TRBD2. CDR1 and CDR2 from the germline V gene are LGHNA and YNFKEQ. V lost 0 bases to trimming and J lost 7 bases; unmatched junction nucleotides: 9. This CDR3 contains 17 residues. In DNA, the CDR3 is TGTGCCAGCAGCCAAGAGTTAGATAGCGGGGGGAGGAATGAGCAGTTCTTC. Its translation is CASSQELDSGGRNEQFF.

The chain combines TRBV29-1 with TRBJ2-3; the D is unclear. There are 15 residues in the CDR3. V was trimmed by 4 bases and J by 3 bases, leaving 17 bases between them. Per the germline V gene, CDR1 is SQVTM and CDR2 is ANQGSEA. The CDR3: CSVAERGSGTDTQYF. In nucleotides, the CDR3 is TGCAGCGTTGCCGAAAGAGGCTCCGGGACAGATACGCAGTATTTT.

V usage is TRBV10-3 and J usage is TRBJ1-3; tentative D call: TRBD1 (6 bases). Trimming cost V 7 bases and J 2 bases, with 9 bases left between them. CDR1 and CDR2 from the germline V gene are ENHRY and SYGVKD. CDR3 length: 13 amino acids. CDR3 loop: CAINAGAGNTIYF. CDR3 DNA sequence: TGTGCCATCAATGCAGGGGCTGGAAACACCATATATTTT.

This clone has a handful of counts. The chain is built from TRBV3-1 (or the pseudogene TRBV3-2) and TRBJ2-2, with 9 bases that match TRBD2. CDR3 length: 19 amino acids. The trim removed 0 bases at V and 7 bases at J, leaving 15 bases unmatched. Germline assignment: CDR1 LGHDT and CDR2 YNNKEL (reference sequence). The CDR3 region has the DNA TGTGCCAGCAGCCAAGATCAAATGGGAGCGGGGGGCCATAACGGGGAGCTGTTTTTT. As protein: CASSQDQMGAGGHNGELFF.

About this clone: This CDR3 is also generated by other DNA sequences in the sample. CDR3 in amino acids: CASSPGTGEGQPQHF. CDR3 DNA sequence: TGTGCCAGCTCACCCGGGACAGGGGAAGGTCAGCCCCAGCATTTT. The rearrangement links TRBV18 to TRBJ1-5; 10 bases match TRBD1. This CDR3 has 15 residues. Germline-derived CDR1 and CDR2 are KGHSH and LQKENI. The trim removed 3 bases at V and 6 bases at J, leaving 5 bases unmatched. Full variable domain (remainder filled in from reference TRBV18 and TRBJ1-5): NAGVMQNPRHLVRRRGQEARLRCSPMKGHSHVYWYRQLPEEGLKFMVYLQKENIIDESGMPKERFSAEFPKEGPSILRIQQVVRGDSAAYFCASSPGTGEGQPQHFGDGTRLSIL.

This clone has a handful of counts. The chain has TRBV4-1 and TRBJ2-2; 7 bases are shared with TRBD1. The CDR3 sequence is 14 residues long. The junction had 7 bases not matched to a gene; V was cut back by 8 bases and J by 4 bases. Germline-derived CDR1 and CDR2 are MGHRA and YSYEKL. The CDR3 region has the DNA TGCGCCAGCTCTCGGACAGGAAGCACCGGGGAGCTGTTTTTT. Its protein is CASSRTGSTGELFF.

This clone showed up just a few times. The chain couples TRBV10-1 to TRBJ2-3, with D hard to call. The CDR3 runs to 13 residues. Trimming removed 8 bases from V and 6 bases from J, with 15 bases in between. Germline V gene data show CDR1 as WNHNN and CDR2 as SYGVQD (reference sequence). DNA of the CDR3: TGCGCCAGCGGGGATACTGGGAAGGATACGCAGTATTTT. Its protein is CASGDTGKDTQYF.

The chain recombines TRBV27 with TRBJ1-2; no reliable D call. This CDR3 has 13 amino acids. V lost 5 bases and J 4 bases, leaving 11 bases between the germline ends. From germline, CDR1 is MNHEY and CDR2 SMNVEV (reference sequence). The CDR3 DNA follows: TGTGCCAGCAGTAGGGCAGGCCTCTATGGCTACACCTTC. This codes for CASSRAGLYGYTF.

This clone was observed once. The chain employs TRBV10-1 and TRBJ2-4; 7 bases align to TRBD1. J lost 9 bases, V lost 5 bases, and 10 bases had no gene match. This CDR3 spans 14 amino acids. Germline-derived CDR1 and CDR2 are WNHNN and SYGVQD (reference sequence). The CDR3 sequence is CASSPGQSLGIQYF. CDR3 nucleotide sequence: TGCGCCAGCAGTCCGGGACAGTCTTTAGGCATTCAGTACTTC.

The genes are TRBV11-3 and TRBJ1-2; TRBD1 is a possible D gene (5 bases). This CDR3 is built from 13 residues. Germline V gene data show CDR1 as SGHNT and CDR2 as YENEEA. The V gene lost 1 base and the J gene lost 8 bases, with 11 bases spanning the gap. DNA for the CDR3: TGTGCCAGCAGCTTAGTCGGGGGGAGCGGCTACACCTTC. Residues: CASSLVGGSGYTF.

This chain's CDR3 is CASRRQGAGSTEAFF. For the CDR3, the DNA is TGTGCCAGCAGGCGACAGGGGGCAGGAAGTACTGAAGCTTTCTTT. V gene TRBV28 combines with J gene TRBJ1-1; 10 nucleotides align to TRBD1. The CDR3 is 15 amino acids. V gave up 6 bases and J gave up 5 bases; unmatched junction bases: 9. Germline values: CDR1 MDHEN, CDR2 SYDVKM.

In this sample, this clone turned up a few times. CDR3 coding DNA: TGTGCCAGCAGCCCTCAGTTCGATCAGCCCCAGCATTTT. Its translation: CASSPQFDQPQHF. The chain uses TRBV7-8 and TRBJ1-5, with unresolved D. The CDR3 length is 13 residues. The germline CDR1 and CDR2 sequences are SGHVS and FQNEAQ. V gave up 5 bases and J gave up 5 bases, with 10 bases separating them.